This T cell receptor beta chain was sequenced in a study of T cells in Graves' hyperthyroidism and ophthalmopathy. Remarks on this clonotype: The antigen is not known.

Study-wide findings and caveats: The model identified upcoming ophthalmopathy a median 6.5 months ahead of onset.

The source material, RNA transcripts, was used to amplify TCR beta CDR3 regions. A set of HTBI primers served as the primers for a first-round RT-PCR of the TCR CDR3. TCRdb fed the multiplex PCR reads into MiXCR, producing one record per CDR3 protein. The sample lists fewer than 700,000 distinct CDR3 sequences, around 16% occurring once. CDR3 size: 15 residues. The J segment lost 5 bases and the V segment lost 6 bases, leaving 10 bases of the junction unmatched. Sequencing used blood. This TCR derives from a woman between 25 and 40 years old with Graves' hyperthyroidism. The genes are TRBV12-3 or TRBV12-4 and TRBJ2-7, with TRBD1 matching 10 bases. CDR3 sequence (DNA): TGTGCCAGCAGCCCGGGACAGGGGATAACCGACGAGCAGTACTTC. It yields the protein CASSPGQGITDEQYF.